The rows below give T cell receptor beta chains drawn from one sample of a study of CD8+ T cells in alopecia areata. Sequencing was performed with immunoSEQ multiplex PCR; in TCRdb, only in-frame clones are kept and a portion is missing. The sample shows some 100,000 clones, roughly two fifths of them seen only once. Sequenced: CD4+ T cells sorted from blood. All receptors derive from a human donor with alopecia areata. The conserved cysteine and the conserved F or W are not part of the CDR3 here.

v_call	j_call	cdr3_aa
TRBV29-1	TRBJ1-4	SVEDNEKLF
TRBV10-2	TRBJ1-6	ASSESGRLLH
TRBV6-6	TRBJ1-2	ASRRVGIYGYT
TRBV29-1	TRBJ2-5	SVTTAGETQY
TRBV6-1	TRBJ2-1	ASSARNNEQF
TRBV27	TRBJ2-5	ASSLRQGETQY
TRBV30	TRBJ1-1	AWSTWNTEAF
TRBV4-3	TRBJ2-7	ASSQEMQLLNPTYEQY
TRBV29-1	TRBJ1-5	SVVDRGRQPQH
TRBV6-5	TRBJ1-2	ASSSLDAGRYGYT
TRBV30	TRBJ2-1	AWSRTGSPYNEQF